A selection of T cell receptor beta chains follows, all from one sample in a study of T cell responses to AZD1222 COVID-19 vaccine. Method: immunoSEQ multiplex PCR; TCRdb's copy keeps in-frame clones and lacks some. Of tens of thousands of clones listed, more than 90% are singletons. The material sequenced was peripheral blood, taken on day 0 of AZD1222 vaccination. The receptor set was obtained from an adult in good health. The conserved cysteine and the conserved F or W are not part of the CDR3 here. A D gene is named only where the DNA matches it firmly. Clone size appears in some rows only: once, few, many, or a class for an expanded clone.

d_call,clone_size,v_call,j_call,cdr3_aa
-,-,TRBV24-1,TRBJ1-4,ATSDSRDGGEKLF
TRBD1,-,TRBV7-9,TRBJ2-5,ASSLVTGGETQY
-,-,TRBV11-3,TRBJ2-5,ASRRTGTGGTQY
-,-,TRBV10-3,TRBJ1-2,AISESRDPNYGYT
-,-,TRBV10-3,TRBJ2-7,AISERDHEQY
-,-,TRBV6-4,TRBJ2-3,ASSESSIGDTQY
TRBD1,-,TRBV23-1,TRBJ1-5,ASGDRYQPQH
-,-,TRBV5-4,TRBJ1-4,ASSADADGEKLF
-,-,TRBV7-9,TRBJ2-2,ASSSSTGELF
TRBD1,-,TRBV9,TRBJ1-2,ASSLGQGINYGYT
-,-,TRBV10-3,TRBJ1-5,AISDDRYSNQPQH
TRBD1,-,TRBV19,TRBJ2-7,ASSPQGTELGEQY
TRBD2,-,TRBV11-2,TRBJ2-1,ASSFRLAGAEQF
TRBD2,-,TRBV3-1/TRBV3-2,TRBJ2-1,ASSQDNSGRGEF
-,-,TRBV7-6,TRBJ1-5,ASSSMDQPQH
-,-,TRBV6-6,TRBJ1-1,ASSYSLRTEAF
-,few,TRBV5-5,TRBJ1-1,ASSLDVQKNTEAF
-,-,TRBV6-6,TRBJ2-2,ASSLDGAGIRTGELF
-,-,TRBV5-1,TRBJ2-7,ASSLALGASYEQY
-,-,TRBV7-2,TRBJ1-4,ASSLSIVEGEKLF
-,-,TRBV6-6,TRBJ1-3,ASSYSRYTGNTIY
TRBD1,-,TRBV30,TRBJ2-5,AWSVPGGETQY
-,-,TRBV20-1,TRBJ1-2,SASQGGGNRGYT
-,-,TRBV11-3,TRBJ2-7,ASSPSVHEQY
-,-,TRBV9,TRBJ2-1,ASSRTLAGVYNEQF
-,-,TRBV5-1,TRBJ2-7,ASTPGQGLDYEQY
-,-,TRBV11-2,TRBJ2-7,ASSPEDRFYEQY
-,-,TRBV12-3/TRBV12-4,TRBJ1-1,ASRYDTEAF
TRBD1,-,TRBV7-8,TRBJ2-5,ASSPDRGETQY
TRBD1,-,TRBV6-4,TRBJ1-1,ASRPGTGGKNTEAF
-,-,TRBV3-1/TRBV3-2,TRBJ1-1,ASSRQGMGTEAF
-,-,TRBV7-2,TRBJ2-5,ASSLGSGRETQY
TRBD1,once,TRBV18,TRBJ2-7,ASSRDDRGEQY
-,-,TRBV5-4,TRBJ1-1,ASSLARGSAVQMNTEAF
TRBD2,-,TRBV7-9,TRBJ2-3,ASSLVSGGGSDTQY
TRBD2,-,TRBV29-1,TRBJ2-2,SVSSGLYTGELF
-,-,TRBV11-3,TRBJ2-5,ASSLEGLAVQETQY